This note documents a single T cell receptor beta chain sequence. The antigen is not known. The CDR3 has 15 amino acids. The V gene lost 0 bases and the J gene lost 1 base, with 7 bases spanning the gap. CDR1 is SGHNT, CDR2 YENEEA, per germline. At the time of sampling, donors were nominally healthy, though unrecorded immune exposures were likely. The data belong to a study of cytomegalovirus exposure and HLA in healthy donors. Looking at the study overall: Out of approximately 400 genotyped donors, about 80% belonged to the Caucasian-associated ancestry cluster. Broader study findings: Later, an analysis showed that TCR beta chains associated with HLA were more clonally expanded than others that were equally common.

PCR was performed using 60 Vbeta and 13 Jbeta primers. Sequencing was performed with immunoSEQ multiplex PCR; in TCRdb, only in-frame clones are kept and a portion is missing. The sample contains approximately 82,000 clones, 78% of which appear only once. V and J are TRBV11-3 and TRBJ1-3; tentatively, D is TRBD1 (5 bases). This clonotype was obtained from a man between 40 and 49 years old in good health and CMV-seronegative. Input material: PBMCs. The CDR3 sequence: CASSLDGGSGNTIYF. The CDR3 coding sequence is TGTGCCAGCAGCTTAGACGGGGGTTCTGGAAACACCATATATTTT. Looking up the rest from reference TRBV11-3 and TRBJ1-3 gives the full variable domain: EAGVVQSPRYKIIEKKQPVAFWCNPISGHNTLYWYLQNLGQGPELLIRYENEEAVDDSQLPKDRFSAERLKGVDSTLKIQPAELGDSAVYLCASSLDGGSGNTIYFGEGSWLTVV.